This entry features one TCR beta chain sequence. Its antigen is not identified. The data were produced by immunoSEQ multiplex PCR, yet TCRdb's version contains in-frame clones alone and is incomplete. The table has tens of thousands of clones, roughly 87% seen once. These data belong to a study of T cells in localized non-small cell lung cancer. Study-wide results and limits: Among the tissues sampled, uninvolved adjacent lung had the highest T cell clonality, above tumor.

Germline V gene sequence: CDR1 SGHRS, CDR2 YFSETQ. V was shortened by 0 bases and J by 5 bases, with 10 bases between the two germline ends. This CDR3 is built from 14 residues. This specimen consisted of peripheral blood, obtained before any cancer treatment. The V gene is TRBV5-1, the J gene TRBJ2-3, with D maybe TRBD1 (6 bases). This receptor was obtained from a man between 40 and 70 years old with stage I squamous cell lung carcinoma. The CDR3 loop is CASSLDRAVDTQYF. CDR3 bases: TGCGCCAGCAGCTTGGACAGGGCTGTAGATACGCAGTATTTT. Looking up the rest from reference TRBV5-1 and TRBJ2-3 gives the full variable domain: KAGVTQTPRYLIKTRGQQVTLSCSPISGHRSVSWYQQTPGQGLQFLFEYFSETQRNKGNFPGRFSGRQFSNSRSEMNVSTLELGDSALYLCASSLDRAVDTQYFGPGTRLTVL.